This T cell receptor (beta chain) was recorded in a study of cytomegalovirus exposure and HLA in healthy donors. Study-wide results and caveats: Later on, a genetic analysis was performed. It linked a missense variant in DCLRE1C with V- and J-gene trimming of TCR beta. There were reportedly fewer N-insertions in an Asian-associated ancestry cluster than the approximately 630-donor mean, in a later analysis.

The CDR3 sequence is 15 residues long. Looked up from germline, CDR1 is SEHNR and CDR2 is FQNEAQ (reference sequence). The ends lost 5 bases at V and 5 bases at J; junction bases unmatched: 12. The PCR ran on 60 Vbeta and 13 Jbeta primers. Libraries were prepared by immunoSEQ multiplex PCR; TCRdb keeps only in-frame clonotypes and omits some of them. Here the sample spans under 150,000 clones, 70% to 80% being singletons. About this clone: Its target is not known.

The V and J genes are TRBV7-9 and TRBJ2-7; 7 nucleotides line up with TRBD2. Sequencing was carried out using PBMCs. This clonotype originated in a woman aged 50 to 60 in good health and CMV-seropositive. The CDR3 DNA reads as TGTGCCAGCAGCCCTCGGGGAGGGATGGAGAACGAGCAGTACTTC. Translated, it gives CASSPRGGMENEQYF.